Presented here are 21 T cell receptor beta chains from one specimen sequenced in a study of cytomegalovirus exposure and HLA in healthy donors. PCR employed 60 Vbeta and 13 Jbeta primers. The assay was immunoSEQ multiplex PCR, and TCRdb's table has in-frame clones only and misses some. The sample holds 150,000 to 200,000 clones, roughly 81% seen once. Material: PBMCs. The origin of the receptors is a girl under 18 in good health and CMV-seropositive.

This chain uses TRBV7-6 with TRBJ2-1, with TRBD1 matching over 12 bases. The CDR3 is 15 amino acids. After removal of 5 bases from V and 7 bases from J, the junction contained 6 bases not matched to a gene. Germline CDR1 reads SGHVS; CDR2 reads FNYEAQ. The CDR3 bases are TGTGCCAGCAGCCCTGGGACAGGGGGCACAAATGAGCAGTTCTTC. Amino acids: CASSPGTGGTNEQFF.

The chain joins TRBV4-1 to TRBJ2-1; possibly TRBD1 for D (5 bases). Germline V CDR1 and CDR2: MGHRA, YSYEKL. The CDR3 covers 12 residues. V was trimmed by 8 bases and J by 6 bases, leaving 11 bases between them. As DNA, the CDR3 is TGCGCCAGCGGGGCAGGGTTCAATGAGCAGTTCTTC. This translates into CASGAGFNEQFF.

The gene calls are TRBV9 and TRBJ1-5; D remains unclear. The CDR3 totals 14 residues. With 0 bases removed from V and 7 bases from J, the gap between germline ends came to 11 bases. In germline, CDR1 is SGDLS, CDR2 YYNGEE. Written as DNA, the CDR3 is TGTGCCAGCAGCGTAGGAGCGGGGATGCAGCCCCAGCATTTT. Its translation is CASSVGAGMQPQHF.

CDR3 in amino acids: CAWGTSGGTYEQYF. Here the CDR3 DNA reads TGTGCCTGGGGAACTAGCGGGGGCACCTACGAGCAGTACTTC. The J gene is TRBJ2-7, the V gene TRBV30; TRBD2 aligns across 11 bases. The CDR3 is 14 residues long. CDR1 GTSNPN and CDR2 SVGIG come from the germline V gene (reference sequence). The trim removed 5 bases at V and 2 bases at J, leaving 5 bases unmatched.

V gene TRBV13 combines with J gene TRBJ2-1, with TRBD1 identical over 9 bases. Germline CDR1 reads PRHDT; CDR2 reads FYEKMQ (reference sequence). CDR3 length equals 16 residues. V gave up 0 bases and J gave up 8 bases; unmatched junction bases: 8. The CDR3 reads CASSLGSGTGNDEQFF. The CDR3, as DNA: TGTGCCAGCAGCTTAGGCTCCGGGACAGGGAACGATGAGCAGTTCTTC.

CDR3 protein: CASSFWTSGGTTGANVLTF. In DNA, the CDR3 is TGTGCCAGCAGCTTTTGGACTAGCGGGGGGACTACTGGGGCCAACGTCCTGACTTTC. The gene calls are TRBV13 and TRBJ2-6; 14 positions agree with TRBD2. CDR1 and CDR2 (germline): PRHDT, FYEKMQ (reference sequence). CDR3 size: 19 residues. J was trimmed by 2 bases and V by 3 bases; bases with no gene match: 6.

J is TRBJ2-7 and V is TRBV27; no firm D call. Germline lookup yields CDR1 MNHEY and CDR2 SMNVEV (reference sequence). Trimming removed 3 bases from V and 6 bases from J, with 15 bases in between. This CDR3 contains 14 residues. This CDR3 is CASSFHTAAPEQYF. The CDR3 nucleotides are TGTGCCAGCAGTTTTCATACAGCTGCTCCCGAGCAGTACTTC.

This rearrangement joins TRBV7-3 to TRBJ2-3; a possible D gene is TRBD1 (6 bases). Per the germline V gene, CDR1 is SGHTA and CDR2 is FQGTGA. Trimming left V 1 base short and J 3 bases short, with 8 bases between. The CDR3 runs 14 residues. CDR3 loop: CASSLRGQTDTQYF. In nucleotides, the CDR3 is TGTGCCAGCAGCTTAAGGGGACAAACAGATACGCAGTATTTT.

The rearrangement links TRBV10-3 to TRBJ1-2, with 9 bases identical to TRBD1. This CDR3 contains 13 residues. Germline CDR1 and CDR2: ENHRY and SYGVKD. The V and J ends lost 4 bases and 8 bases, in that order; junction bases with no gene match: 5. CDR3 protein: CAISVTTGGGYTF. Here the CDR3 DNA reads TGTGCCATCAGTGTGACTACAGGGGGCGGCTACACCTTC.

The chain has TRBV6-6 and TRBJ1-1; 8 nucleotides agree with TRBD1. The CDR3 loop spans 12 amino acids. Germline V gene sequence: CDR1 MNHNY, CDR2 SVGAGI (reference sequence). V dropped 0 bases and J dropped 11; count of bases not matched to a gene: 2. CDR3 loop: CASSYSQGAAFF. The CDR3 nucleotides read TGTGCCAGCAGTTACTCGCAGGGGGCGGCTTTCTTT.

The sample holds a few counts of this clone. The rearrangement uses TRBV6-5 and TRBJ1-4; 9 bases are a match to TRBD1. This CDR3 has 14 residues. V was clipped by 0 bases and J by 8 bases; unmatched bases: 1. CDR1 is MNHEY, CDR2 SVGAGI, per germline. In DNA form, the CDR3 reads TGTGCCAGCAGTTACTCGGGACAGGGAGAAAAACTGTTTTTT. As protein: CASSYSGQGEKLFF.

CDR3 residues: CASRQGQANTEAFF. The CDR3 DNA follows: TGTGCCAGCAGACAAGGACAGGCAAACACTGAAGCTTTCTTT. This chain links TRBV6-6 with TRBJ1-1; 7 positions agree with TRBD1. Germline CDR1 is MNHNY and CDR2 is SVGAGI (reference sequence). This CDR3 spans 14 amino acids. V dropped 6 bases and J dropped 2; count of bases not matched to a gene: 6.

The gene calls are TRBV6-5 and TRBJ1-2; D perhaps matches TRBD1 (5 bases). The V and J ends lost 0 bases and 4 bases respectively, with 15 bases between them. Germline lookup yields CDR1 MNHEY and CDR2 SVGAGI. The CDR3 sequence is 16 residues long. CDR3 DNA sequence: TGTGCCAGCAGTTACTCCACGTGGGGGGATAGCTATGGCTACACCTTC. Translated, it gives CASSYSTWGDSYGYTF.

In nucleotides, the CDR3 is TGTGCCAGCAGTCCTCAAGGAGGGAGGAACACTGAAGCTTTCTTT. Translating gives CASSPQGGRNTEAFF. The rearrangement joins TRBV27 to TRBJ1-1; D gene ambiguous. Germline V CDR1 and CDR2: MNHEY, SMNVEV (reference sequence). The CDR3 runs 15 residues. Trimming cost V 5 bases and J 1 base, with 14 bases left between them.

V usage is TRBV30 and J usage is TRBJ1-1; a weak D match, TRBD1 (5 bases). This CDR3 is built from 13 residues. V was cut by 1 base and J by 6 bases, with 12 bases left in between. Germline V gene sequence: CDR1 GTSNPN, CDR2 SVGIG (reference sequence). DNA of the CDR3: TGTGCCTGGAGTGACGGGGGGATCTCTGAAGCTTTCTTT. It yields the protein CAWSDGGISEAFF.

V gene TRBV14 combines with J gene TRBJ2-5; D is ambiguous. This CDR3 has 11 residues. Trimming took 3 bases from V and 5 from J, leaving 4 bases between them. Germline V gene sequence: CDR1 SGHDN, CDR2 FVKESK. CDR3: CASSHAETQYF. CDR3 sequence (DNA): TGTGCCAGCAGCCACGCGGAGACCCAGTACTTC.

This clone was observed once. The rearrangement links TRBV9 to TRBJ1-4; 9 bases agree with TRBD1. V trimming: 4 bases; J trimming: 8 bases; junction bases outside the gene matches: 6. Germline values: CDR1 SGDLS, CDR2 YYNGEE. The CDR3 has 14 amino acids. The DNA for the CDR3 is TGTGCCAGCAGCCCGGGACAGGGAAGGGAAAAACTGTTTTTT. Encoded protein: CASSPGQGREKLFF. The complete variable domain, with remaining parts taken from reference TRBV9 and TRBJ1-4, reads DSGVTQTPKHLITATGQRVTLRCSPRSGDLSVYWYQQSLDQGLQFLIQYYNGEERAKGNILERFSAQQFPDLHSELNLSSLELGDSALYFCASSPGQGREKLFFGSGTQLSVL.

The chain employs TRBV18 and TRBJ1-2, with 7 bases that match TRBD1. The CDR3 runs to 14 residues. Germline loops: CDR1 KGHSH, CDR2 LQKENI. V lost 5 bases to trimming and J lost 8 bases; unmatched junction nucleotides: 11. The CDR3 region has the DNA TGTGCCAGCTCAGATATACAGGGGCCAAGGGGCTACACCTTC. It translates to CASSDIQGPRGYTF.

To note about this clone: Mismatch with germline at one junction end may stem from a read error. The gene calls are TRBV7-9 and TRBJ2-1; 7 bases map to TRBD1. The CDR3 extends over 13 amino acids. CDR1 and CDR2 (germline): SEHNR, FQNEAQ (reference sequence). CDR3 sequence reads: CASSAPGQPVSLF. CDR3 nucleotides: TGTGCCAGCAGCGCCCCGGGACAGCCGGTATCGCTCTTC.

This chain links TRBV9 with TRBJ1-5, with a weak D call TRBD1 (5 bases). The germline gives CDR1 SGDLS, CDR2 YYNGEE. The CDR3 has 15 amino acids. V was pared by 4 bases and J by 1 base, with 12 bases between. The CDR3 DNA follows: TGTGCCAGCAGCCTAATGGGGGGGAGCAATCAGCCCCAGCATTTT. It yields the protein CASSLMGGSNQPQHF.

J is TRBJ1-6 and V is TRBV28, with 7 bases matching TRBD1. The ends lost 5 bases at V and 4 bases at J; junction bases unmatched: 11. This CDR3 is built from 17 residues. Germline V gene lookup returns CDR1 MDHEN and CDR2 SYDVKM. The CDR3 sequence is CASSLQGSRGYNSPLHF. Written as DNA, the CDR3 is TGTGCCAGCAGTCTACAGGGGTCCCGGGGATATAATTCACCCCTCCACTTT. The full variable domain, with the rest looked up from reference TRBV28 and TRBJ1-6, is DVKVTQSSRYLVKRTGEKVFLECVQDMDHENMFWYRQDPGLGLRLIYFSYDVKMKEKGDIPEGYSVSREKKERFSLILESASTNQTSMYLCASSLQGSRGYNSPLHFGNGTRLTVT.